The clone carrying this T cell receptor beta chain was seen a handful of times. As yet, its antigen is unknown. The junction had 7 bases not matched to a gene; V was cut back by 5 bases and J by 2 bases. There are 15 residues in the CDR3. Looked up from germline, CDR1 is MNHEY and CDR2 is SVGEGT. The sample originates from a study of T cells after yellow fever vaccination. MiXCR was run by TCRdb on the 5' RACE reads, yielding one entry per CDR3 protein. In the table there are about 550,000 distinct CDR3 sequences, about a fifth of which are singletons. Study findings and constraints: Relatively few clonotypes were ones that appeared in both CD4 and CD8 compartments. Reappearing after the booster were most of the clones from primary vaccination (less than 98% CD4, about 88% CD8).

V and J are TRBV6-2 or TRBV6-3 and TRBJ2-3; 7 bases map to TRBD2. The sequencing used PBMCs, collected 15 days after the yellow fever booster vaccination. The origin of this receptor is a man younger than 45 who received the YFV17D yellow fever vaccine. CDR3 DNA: TGTGCCAGCAGTCTCCGGCGGGGGATCACAGATACGCAGTATTTT. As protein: CASSLRRGITDTQYF.